This TCR beta chain was found in a study of breast tumors, draining lymph nodes, adjacent tissues. General study results and limits: Findings are consistent with lymph node origin and intratumoral expansion of most tumor T cells. Compared with basal-like, luminal-like tumors shared significantly more repertoire with nontumor tissue. Tumor TCR diversity was below lymph nodes but above nontumor tissue.

As to this clonotype: Its antigen is unknown.

The germline V gene has CDR1 SGHVS and CDR2 FQNEAQ. The CDR3 extends over 13 amino acids. The ends lost 5 bases at V and 6 bases at J; junction bases unmatched: 4. Each CDR3 protein is one row after TCRdb ran MiXCR on the multiplex PCR reads. The table includes just under 65,000 distinct CDR3 sequences, 45% to 60% detected once. J is TRBJ1-5 and V is TRBV7-8; 7 positions agree with TRBD1. The sequence was collected from a female donor with breast cancer. Some clones in this sample may be carry-over from other donors' samples. Sequenced sample: breast tumor tissue. This CDR3 is CASSKDRSQPQHF. CDR3 sequence (DNA): TGTGCCAGCAGCAAGGACAGGTCTCAGCCCCAGCATTTT.